These T cell receptor beta chains were read from a single sample in a study of vaccination effects on CD4 cells after COVID-19. No antigens are known for them. Here immunoSEQ multiplex PCR was the method, and the copy in TCRdb shows in-frame clones only, minus some. The table includes 20,000 to 25,000 clones, 70% to 85% detected once. The sequenced sample was CD4+ T cells from PBMCs cultured with a peptide pool, obtained before COVID-19 vaccination. The source of these receptors is a human donor who had a prior SARS-CoV-2 infection. The CDR3 runs from the conserved cysteine through the conserved F or W. D genes are given only for firm matches. The size of a clone is reported for some rows only, either as once, few or many, or as a class for expanded clones.

cdr3_aa: CAWSVQGGRNQPQHF
cdr3_nt: TGTGCCTGGAGTGTACAAGGGGGCCGGAATCAGCCCCAGCATTTT
j_call: TRBJ1-5
v_call: TRBV30
d_call: TRBD1
clone_size: few

cdr3_aa: CASSLEGGETQYF
cdr3_nt: TGCGCCAGCAGCTTGGAGGGAGGGGAGACCCAGTACTTC
j_call: TRBJ2-5
v_call: TRBV5-1
d_call: TRBD2
clone_size: medium-sized

cdr3_aa: CASSKAGTGYTF
cdr3_nt: TGTGCCAGCAGCAAAGCAGGGACTGGCTACACCTTC
j_call: TRBJ1-2
v_call: TRBV21-1
d_call: NA
clone_size: few

cdr3_aa: CASSFTSGGNEQFF
cdr3_nt: TGTGCCAGCAGTTTTACTTCGGGAGGCAATGAGCAGTTCTTC
j_call: TRBJ2-1
v_call: TRBV27
d_call: TRBD2
clone_size: NA

cdr3_aa: CASSLLAEIQETQYF
cdr3_nt: TGCGCCAGCAGCTTGCTAGCGGAGATCCAAGAGACCCAGTACTTC
j_call: TRBJ2-5
v_call: TRBV5-1
d_call: TRBD2
clone_size: NA

cdr3_aa: CASSNEAGVFNEQFF
cdr3_nt: TGTGCCAGCAGCAATGAGGCGGGCGTGTTCAATGAGCAGTTCTTC
j_call: TRBJ2-1
v_call: TRBV4-2
d_call: NA
clone_size: NA

cdr3_aa: CASSPRDRSSYQPQHF
cdr3_nt: TGTGCCAGCTCACCTAGGGACAGGAGCAGCTATCAGCCCCAGCATTTT
j_call: TRBJ1-5
v_call: TRBV18
d_call: TRBD1
clone_size: NA

cdr3_aa: CASSLGDRYNEQFF
cdr3_nt: TGCGCCAGCAGCTTGGGAGACAGATACAATGAGCAGTTCTTC
j_call: TRBJ2-1
v_call: TRBV5-1
d_call: NA
clone_size: few

cdr3_aa: CATSTDNLAGGPYEQYF
cdr3_nt: TGTGCCACCAGCACGGACAACCTAGCGGGAGGGCCTTACGAGCAGTACTTC
j_call: TRBJ2-7
v_call: TRBV15
d_call: TRBD2
clone_size: NA

cdr3_aa: CASSEAGRGTSGPYSNNEQFF
cdr3_nt: TGTGCCAGCAGTGAAGCGGGTCGCGGGACTAGCGGACCCTACTCCAACAATGAGCAGTTCTTC
j_call: TRBJ2-1
v_call: TRBV2
d_call: TRBD2
clone_size: NA

cdr3_aa: CASTSDYAGETQYF
cdr3_nt: TGTGCCAGCACCTCGGACTATGCAGGGGAGACCCAGTACTTC
j_call: TRBJ2-5
v_call: TRBV5-8
d_call: NA
clone_size: NA

cdr3_aa: CATSDSGRVSGGPGANVLTF
cdr3_nt: TGTGCCACCAGTGATTCCGGGAGGGTTAGCGGCGGCCCTGGGGCCAACGTCCTGACTTTC
j_call: TRBJ2-6
v_call: TRBV24-1
d_call: TRBD2
clone_size: NA

cdr3_aa: CASSLGTAYSNQPQHF
cdr3_nt: TGTGCCAGCAGCTTGGGGACAGCTTATAGCAATCAGCCCCAGCATTTT
j_call: TRBJ1-5
v_call: TRBV7-2
d_call: TRBD1
clone_size: NA

cdr3_aa: CASSYQGQLTGELFF
cdr3_nt: TGTGCCAGCAGCTATCAAGGACAGCTTACCGGGGAGCTGTTTTTT
j_call: TRBJ2-2
v_call: TRBV7-2
d_call: NA
clone_size: NA

cdr3_aa: CASLNRGRYEQFF
cdr3_nt: TGTGCCAGTCTAAACAGGGGGCGGTATGAGCAGTTCTTC
j_call: TRBJ2-1
v_call: TRBV12-3/TRBV12-4
d_call: TRBD1
clone_size: NA

cdr3_aa: CASSPSGNADEQYF
cdr3_nt: TGTGCCAGCTCACCTAGCGGGAACGCGGACGAGCAGTACTTC
j_call: TRBJ2-7
v_call: TRBV18
d_call: TRBD2
clone_size: NA

cdr3_aa: CASSHLLRRGYNEQFF
cdr3_nt: TGCGCCAGCAGCCACCTATTGCGGAGGGGCTACAATGAGCAGTTCTTC
j_call: TRBJ2-1
v_call: TRBV4-1
d_call: NA
clone_size: NA

cdr3_aa: CASSVGLARITDTQYF
cdr3_nt: TGCGCCAGCAGCGTCGGACTAGCGAGGATCACAGATACGCAGTATTTT
j_call: TRBJ2-3
v_call: TRBV5-1
d_call: TRBD2
clone_size: NA

cdr3_aa: CASSKDATSTDTQYF
cdr3_nt: TGTGCCAGCAGTAAGGACGCGACTAGCACAGATACGCAGTATTTT
j_call: TRBJ2-3
v_call: TRBV6-5
d_call: NA
clone_size: few

cdr3_aa: CAISERRGDTEAFF
cdr3_nt: TGTGCCATCAGTGAACGACGGGGAGACACTGAAGCTTTCTTT
j_call: TRBJ1-1
v_call: TRBV10-3
d_call: NA
clone_size: NA

cdr3_aa: CASSLIRVDQPQHF
cdr3_nt: TGTGCCAGCAGCTTGATCAGGGTTGACCAGCCCCAGCATTTT
j_call: TRBJ1-5
v_call: TRBV5-5
d_call: NA
clone_size: NA

cdr3_aa: CASSLPIFKGARDYGYTF
cdr3_nt: TGTGCCAGCAGCTTGCCTATTTTTAAAGGGGCGCGGGACTATGGCTACACCTTC
j_call: TRBJ1-2
v_call: TRBV11-2
d_call: NA
clone_size: NA

cdr3_aa: CASAGSYYSNQPQHF
cdr3_nt: TGCGCCAGCGCAGGTTCCTATTATAGCAATCAGCCCCAGCATTTT
j_call: TRBJ1-5
v_call: TRBV4-3
d_call: NA
clone_size: NA

cdr3_aa: CASSIGEVYEQYF
cdr3_nt: TGTGCCAGTAGTATTGGGGAAGTCTACGAGCAGTACTTC
j_call: TRBJ2-7
v_call: TRBV19
d_call: NA
clone_size: NA